These T cell receptor beta chains were read from a single sample in a study of blood T cells in healthy people across ages. In TCRdb, the 5' RACE reads were re-called with MiXCR into one record per CDR3 protein. Altogether over 500,000 distinct CDR3 sequences are present, roughly half being singletons, with the ten largest covering approximately 13%. Sample: blood. The receptors were sampled from a woman of 80 years or more in good health. The CDR3 runs from the conserved cysteine through the conserved F or W. Each record gives: J gene, clone size, V gene, CDR3 length, D gene, CDR3 protein, CDR3 DNA. A D gene is named only where the DNA matches it firmly. Not all rows give a size; the values are once, few, many and, for expanded clones, a class.

J gene: TRBJ2-1; clone size: many; V gene: TRBV5-1; CDR3 length: 15; D gene: TRBD2; CDR3 protein: CASNKMPGLADEQFF; CDR3 DNA: TGCGCCAGCAATAAAATGCCGGGACTAGCGGATGAGCAGTTCTTC
J gene: TRBJ1-1; clone size: once; V gene: TRBV2; CDR3 length: 16; D gene: TRBD1; CDR3 protein: CASSLAGGRSNTEAFF; CDR3 DNA: TGTGCCAGCAGTCTAGCAGGGGGCCGGTCGAACACTGAAGCTTTCTTT
J gene: TRBJ2-5; clone size: -; V gene: TRBV7-2; CDR3 length: 11; D gene: -; CDR3 protein: CASSLEGPQYF; CDR3 DNA: TGTGCCAGCAGCTTAGAAGGTCCTCAGTACTTC
J gene: TRBJ1-5; clone size: -; V gene: TRBV20-1; CDR3 length: 14; D gene: TRBD1; CDR3 protein: CSGTGGAGNQPQHF; CDR3 DNA: TGCAGTGGAACAGGGGGCGCAGGCAATCAGCCCCAGCATTTT
J gene: TRBJ2-7; clone size: -; V gene: TRBV29-1; CDR3 length: 14; D gene: -; CDR3 protein: CSVLEHLSSYEQYF; CDR3 DNA: TGCAGCGTTCTAGAACACTTGAGCTCCTACGAGCAGTACTTC
J gene: TRBJ2-7; clone size: many; V gene: TRBV2; CDR3 length: 14; D gene: -; CDR3 protein: CASSGGGNVDEQYF; CDR3 DNA: TGTGCCAGCAGTGGCGGGGGCAATGTTGACGAGCAGTACTTC
J gene: TRBJ2-7; clone size: -; V gene: TRBV20-1; CDR3 length: 15; D gene: TRBD2; CDR3 protein: CGAVRSGRLSYEQYF; CDR3 DNA: TGCGGTGCTGTGCGTAGCGGGAGGCTTTCCTACGAGCAGTACTTC
J gene: TRBJ2-7; clone size: -; V gene: TRBV4-1; CDR3 length: 15; D gene: TRBD1; CDR3 protein: CASSQDEGQAYEQYF; CDR3 DNA: TGCGCCAGCAGCCAAGATGAAGGACAGGCCTACGAGCAGTACTTC
J gene: TRBJ2-6; clone size: -; V gene: TRBV4-2; CDR3 length: 18; D gene: TRBD1; CDR3 protein: CASSQFQGESSGANVLTF; CDR3 DNA: TGTGCCAGCAGCCAATTCCAGGGGGAAAGCTCTGGGGCCAACGTCCTGACTTTC
J gene: TRBJ2-7; clone size: many; V gene: TRBV7-8; CDR3 length: 15; D gene: TRBD2; CDR3 protein: CASSLASGTTYEQYF; CDR3 DNA: TGTGCCAGCAGCTTAGCCTCCGGGACTACCTACGAGCAGTACTTC
J gene: TRBJ2-1; clone size: -; V gene: TRBV27; CDR3 length: 15; D gene: -; CDR3 protein: CASLTIRGRSNEQFF; CDR3 DNA: TGTGCCAGCCTGACCATCCGGGGGAGAAGCAATGAGCAGTTCTTC
J gene: TRBJ1-1; clone size: -; V gene: TRBV28; CDR3 length: 17; D gene: -; CDR3 protein: CASSLEGRTNMNTEAFF; CDR3 DNA: TGTGCCAGCAGTCTCGAGGGACGCACGAACATGAACACTGAAGCTTTCTTT
J gene: TRBJ2-5; clone size: -; V gene: TRBV29-1; CDR3 length: 18; D gene: TRBD1; CDR3 protein: CSVEAGTGAGLYQETQYF; CDR3 DNA: TGCAGCGTTGAGGCCGGGACAGGGGCCGGATTGTACCAAGAGACCCAGTACTTC
J gene: TRBJ2-7; clone size: few; V gene: TRBV12-3/TRBV12-4; CDR3 length: 13; D gene: -; CDR3 protein: CASSLGEGVEQYF; CDR3 DNA: TGTGCCAGCAGTTTAGGTGAAGGGGTCGAGCAGTACTTC
J gene: TRBJ2-2; clone size: -; V gene: TRBV4-3; CDR3 length: 14; D gene: TRBD1; CDR3 protein: CASSQQTGPGELFF; CDR3 DNA: TGCGCCAGCAGCCAACAGACAGGGCCCGGGGAGCTGTTTTTT
J gene: TRBJ2-7; clone size: many; V gene: TRBV7-9; CDR3 length: 15; D gene: TRBD1; CDR3 protein: CASSLDAGQGYEQYF; CDR3 DNA: TGTGCCAGCAGCTTAGATGCGGGACAGGGGTACGAGCAGTACTTC
J gene: TRBJ2-1; clone size: -; V gene: TRBV6-2/TRBV6-3; CDR3 length: 14; D gene: TRBD2; CDR3 protein: CASKNSGGRNEQFF; CDR3 DNA: TGTGCCAGCAAGAATAGCGGGGGGCGCAATGAGCAGTTCTTC
J gene: TRBJ2-1; clone size: once; V gene: TRBV14; CDR3 length: 19; D gene: TRBD2; CDR3 protein: CASSQDLGLAGVRIDEQFF; CDR3 DNA: TGTGCCAGCAGCCAAGATCTAGGACTAGCGGGGGTACGGATAGATGAGCAGTTCTTC
J gene: TRBJ2-7; clone size: -; V gene: TRBV3-1; CDR3 length: 19; D gene: TRBD2; CDR3 protein: CASSQVETYGPAGRYEQYF; CDR3 DNA: TGTGCCAGCAGCCAAGTTGAGACCTACGGACCAGCGGGAAGGTACGAGCAGTACTTC
J gene: TRBJ1-5; clone size: -; V gene: TRBV10-2; CDR3 length: 15; D gene: -; CDR3 protein: CASSETGAYNQPQHF; CDR3 DNA: TGCGCCAGCAGTGAGACCGGGGCCTACAATCAGCCCCAGCATTTT
J gene: TRBJ2-7; clone size: -; V gene: TRBV12-3/TRBV12-4; CDR3 length: 16; D gene: TRBD1; CDR3 protein: CASSRSSTGATYEQYF; CDR3 DNA: TGTGCCAGCAGCCGTAGCTCGACAGGGGCCACCTACGAGCAGTACTTC
J gene: TRBJ2-6; clone size: -; V gene: TRBV29-1; CDR3 length: 15; D gene: -; CDR3 protein: CSVAGDLSGANVLTF; CDR3 DNA: TGCAGCGTTGCGGGAGATCTTTCTGGGGCCAACGTCCTGACTTTC
J gene: TRBJ2-5; clone size: -; V gene: TRBV5-1; CDR3 length: 16; D gene: TRBD1; CDR3 protein: CASSLLTGGHGETQYF; CDR3 DNA: TGCGCCAGCAGCTTGTTGACAGGGGGCCACGGGGAGACCCAGTACTTC
J gene: TRBJ2-7; clone size: once; V gene: TRBV25-1; CDR3 length: 14; D gene: TRBD1; CDR3 protein: CASSERGLLYEQYF; CDR3 DNA: TGTGCCAGCAGTGAAAGGGGGCTCCTTTACGAGCAGTACTTC
J gene: TRBJ2-1; clone size: once; V gene: TRBV10-3; CDR3 length: 15; D gene: TRBD2; CDR3 protein: CAISRIAGEYNEQFF; CDR3 DNA: TGTGCCATCAGTCGTATAGCGGGGGAATACAATGAGCAGTTCTTC
J gene: TRBJ2-1; clone size: -; V gene: TRBV12-3/TRBV12-4; CDR3 length: 14; D gene: -; CDR3 protein: CASSLRVLSAEQFF; CDR3 DNA: TGTGCCAGCAGTTTACGGGTACTTAGCGCTGAGCAGTTCTTC
J gene: TRBJ2-7; clone size: -; V gene: TRBV14; CDR3 length: 15; D gene: -; CDR3 protein: CASSQVRIRTYEQYF; CDR3 DNA: TGTGCCAGCAGCCAAGTTAGGATACGGACCTACGAGCAGTACTTC
J gene: TRBJ2-7; clone size: many; V gene: TRBV20-1; CDR3 length: 14; D gene: -; CDR3 protein: CSATKDLSRPEQYF; CDR3 DNA: TGCAGTGCCACGAAGGATCTGAGCCGACCCGAGCAGTACTTC
J gene: TRBJ2-1; clone size: -; V gene: TRBV11-2; CDR3 length: 14; D gene: TRBD2; CDR3 protein: CASSLASRGLEQFF; CDR3 DNA: TGTGCCAGCAGCTTAGCATCGCGGGGACTAGAGCAGTTCTTC
J gene: TRBJ2-7; clone size: once; V gene: TRBV5-1; CDR3 length: 13; D gene: -; CDR3 protein: CASSLLASSEQYF; CDR3 DNA: TGCGCCAGCAGCTTGCTGGCATCTTCCGAGCAGTACTTC
J gene: TRBJ2-2; clone size: few; V gene: TRBV3-1; CDR3 length: 14; D gene: TRBD2; CDR3 protein: CASSLLAGTGELFF; CDR3 DNA: TGTGCCAGCAGCCTCCTAGCGGGCACCGGGGAGCTGTTTTTT
J gene: TRBJ2-6; clone size: -; V gene: TRBV2; CDR3 length: 15; D gene: -; CDR3 protein: CASSAQSSGANVLTF; CDR3 DNA: TGTGCCAGCAGTGCCCAGAGCTCTGGGGCCAACGTCCTGACTTTC
J gene: TRBJ1-4; clone size: many; V gene: TRBV5-1; CDR3 length: 16; D gene: TRBD1; CDR3 protein: CASSPGQGSTNEKLFF; CDR3 DNA: TGCGCCAGCAGCCCGGGACAGGGATCAACTAATGAAAAACTGTTTTTT
J gene: TRBJ2-1; clone size: -; V gene: TRBV11-2; CDR3 length: 15; D gene: -; CDR3 protein: CASSLKGESYNEQFF; CDR3 DNA: TGTGCCAGCAGCTTGAAAGGGGAGAGCTACAATGAGCAGTTCTTC
J gene: TRBJ1-1; clone size: -; V gene: TRBV7-9; CDR3 length: 13; D gene: TRBD1; CDR3 protein: CASSSQGDTEAFF; CDR3 DNA: TGTGCCAGCAGCTCGCAGGGGGACACTGAAGCTTTCTTT
J gene: TRBJ2-3; clone size: -; V gene: TRBV7-2; CDR3 length: 20; D gene: TRBD2; CDR3 protein: CASSSTGLLAGGSEWDTQYF; CDR3 DNA: TGTGCCAGCAGCTCCACAGGGTTACTAGCGGGGGGAAGTGAGTGGGATACGCAGTATTTT
J gene: TRBJ2-6; clone size: once; V gene: TRBV5-1; CDR3 length: 18; D gene: -; CDR3 protein: CATKPSTDSNSGANVLTF; CDR3 DNA: TGCGCCACCAAACCCTCGACGGACAGCAACTCTGGGGCCAACGTCCTGACTTTC
J gene: TRBJ2-7; clone size: -; V gene: TRBV25-1; CDR3 length: 12; D gene: TRBD1; CDR3 protein: CATRQGNYEQYF; CDR3 DNA: TGTGCCACCAGACAGGGGAACTACGAGCAGTACTTC
J gene: TRBJ1-4; clone size: -; V gene: TRBV28; CDR3 length: 15; D gene: TRBD1; CDR3 protein: CASRSRQGTNEKLFF; CDR3 DNA: TGTGCCAGCAGATCAAGACAGGGGACTAATGAAAAACTGTTTTTT
J gene: TRBJ1-3; clone size: few; V gene: TRBV12-3/TRBV12-4; CDR3 length: 13; D gene: -; CDR3 protein: CASWQGLRNTIYF; CDR3 DNA: TGTGCCAGCTGGCAGGGATTAAGAAACACCATATATTTT
J gene: TRBJ2-2; clone size: many; V gene: TRBV20-1; CDR3 length: 13; D gene: -; CDR3 protein: CSARDSTTGELFF; CDR3 DNA: TGCAGTGCTAGAGATTCGACCACCGGGGAGCTGTTTTTT
J gene: TRBJ2-3; clone size: many; V gene: TRBV3-1; CDR3 length: 14; D gene: TRBD2; CDR3 protein: CASSQASGSDTQYF; CDR3 DNA: TGTGCCAGCAGCCAAGCTAGCGGGAGTGATACGCAGTATTTT
J gene: TRBJ2-1; clone size: -; V gene: TRBV5-4; CDR3 length: 15; D gene: -; CDR3 protein: CASSGDGEFPSEQFF; CDR3 DNA: TGTGCCAGCAGCGGGGACGGCGAATTTCCCAGTGAGCAGTTCTTC
J gene: TRBJ2-1; clone size: many; V gene: TRBV9; CDR3 length: 15; D gene: TRBD2; CDR3 protein: CASGRAWGGYNEQFF; CDR3 DNA: TGTGCCAGCGGGAGAGCGTGGGGGGGTTACAATGAGCAGTTCTTC
J gene: TRBJ2-7; clone size: -; V gene: TRBV25-1; CDR3 length: 14; D gene: TRBD2; CDR3 protein: CASRRLAGAGEQYF; CDR3 DNA: TGTGCCAGCAGAAGACTAGCGGGAGCCGGCGAGCAGTACTTC
J gene: TRBJ2-5; clone size: -; V gene: TRBV20-1; CDR3 length: 11; D gene: -; CDR3 protein: CSAIWRETQYF; CDR3 DNA: TGCAGTGCTATCTGGCGAGAGACCCAGTACTTC
J gene: TRBJ1-1; clone size: -; V gene: TRBV12-3/TRBV12-4; CDR3 length: 13; D gene: -; CDR3 protein: CASSLRGQTEAFF; CDR3 DNA: TGTGCCAGCAGTTTACGGGGGCAGACTGAAGCTTTCTTT
J gene: TRBJ2-2; clone size: few; V gene: TRBV2; CDR3 length: 16; D gene: -; CDR3 protein: CASSDRAGVSTGELFF; CDR3 DNA: TGTGCCAGCAGTGATAGGGCAGGGGTTAGCACCGGGGAGCTGTTTTTT
J gene: TRBJ1-1; clone size: many; V gene: TRBV12-3/TRBV12-4; CDR3 length: 13; D gene: -; CDR3 protein: CASSQSWNTEAFF; CDR3 DNA: TGTGCCAGCAGCCAGAGTTGGAACACTGAAGCTTTCTTT
J gene: TRBJ2-7; clone size: many; V gene: TRBV24-1; CDR3 length: 13; D gene: -; CDR3 protein: CATSDPGAYEQYF; CDR3 DNA: TGTGCCACCAGTGATCCCGGGGCCTACGAGCAGTACTTC
J gene: TRBJ2-2; clone size: many; V gene: TRBV4-2; CDR3 length: 14; D gene: -; CDR3 protein: CASSQRVGTGELFF; CDR3 DNA: TGTGCCAGCAGCCAAAGGGTGGGAACTGGGGAGCTGTTTTTT
J gene: TRBJ2-3; clone size: -; V gene: TRBV7-9; CDR3 length: 15; D gene: -; CDR3 protein: CASSWGAGLTDTQYF; CDR3 DNA: TGTGCCAGCAGCTGGGGGGCAGGGCTGACAGATACGCAGTATTTT
J gene: TRBJ2-1; clone size: many; V gene: TRBV28; CDR3 length: 14; D gene: TRBD2; CDR3 protein: CASFRTSGTNEQFF; CDR3 DNA: TGTGCCAGTTTCCGAACTAGCGGTACAAATGAGCAGTTCTTC
J gene: TRBJ2-1; clone size: -; V gene: TRBV28; CDR3 length: 14; D gene: TRBD2; CDR3 protein: CASKFPGGNNEQFF; CDR3 DNA: TGTGCCAGCAAGTTCCCGGGGGGGAACAATGAGCAGTTCTTC